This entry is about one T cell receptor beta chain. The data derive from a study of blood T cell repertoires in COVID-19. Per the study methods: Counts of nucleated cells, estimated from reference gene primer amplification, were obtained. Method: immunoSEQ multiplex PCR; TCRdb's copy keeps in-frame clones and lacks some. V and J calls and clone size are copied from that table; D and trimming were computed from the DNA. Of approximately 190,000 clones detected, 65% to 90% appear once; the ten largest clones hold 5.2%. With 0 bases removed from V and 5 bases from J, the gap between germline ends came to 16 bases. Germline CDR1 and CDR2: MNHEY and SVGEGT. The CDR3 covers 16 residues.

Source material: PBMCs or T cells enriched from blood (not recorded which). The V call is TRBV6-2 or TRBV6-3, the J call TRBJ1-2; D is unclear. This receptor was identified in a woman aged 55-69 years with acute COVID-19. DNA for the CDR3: TGTGCCAGCAGTTACTCGAGGCAACTCGCCCCTTATGGCTACACCTTC. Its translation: CASSYSRQLAPYGYTF.